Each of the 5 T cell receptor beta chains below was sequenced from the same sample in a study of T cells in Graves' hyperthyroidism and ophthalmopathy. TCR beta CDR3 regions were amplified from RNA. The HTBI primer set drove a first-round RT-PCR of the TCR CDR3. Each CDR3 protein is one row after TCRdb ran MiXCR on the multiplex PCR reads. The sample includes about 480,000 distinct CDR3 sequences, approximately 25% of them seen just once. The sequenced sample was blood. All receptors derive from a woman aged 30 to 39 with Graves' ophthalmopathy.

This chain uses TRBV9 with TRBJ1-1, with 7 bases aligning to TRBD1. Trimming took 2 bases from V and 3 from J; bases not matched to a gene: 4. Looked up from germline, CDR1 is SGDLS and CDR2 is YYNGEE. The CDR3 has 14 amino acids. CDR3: CASSVTGSDTEAFF. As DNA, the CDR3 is TGTGCCAGCAGCGTGACAGGGTCGGACACTGAAGCTTTCTTT.

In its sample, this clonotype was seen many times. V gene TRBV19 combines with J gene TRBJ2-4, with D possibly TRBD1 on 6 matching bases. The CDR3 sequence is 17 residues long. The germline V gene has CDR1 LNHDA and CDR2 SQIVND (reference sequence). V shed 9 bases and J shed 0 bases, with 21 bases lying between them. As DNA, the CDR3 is TGTGCCAGCCAGAAATCGACAGGTATCCTAGCCAAAAACATTCAGTACTTC. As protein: CASQKSTGILAKNIQYF.

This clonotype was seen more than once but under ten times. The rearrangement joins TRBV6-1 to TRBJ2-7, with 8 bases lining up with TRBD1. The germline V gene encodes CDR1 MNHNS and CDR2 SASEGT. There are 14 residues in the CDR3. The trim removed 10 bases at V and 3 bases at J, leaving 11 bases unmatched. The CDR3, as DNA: TGTGCCACCATTCAGGGGGCTAGCGACTACGAGCAGTACTTC. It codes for CATIQGASDYEQYF.

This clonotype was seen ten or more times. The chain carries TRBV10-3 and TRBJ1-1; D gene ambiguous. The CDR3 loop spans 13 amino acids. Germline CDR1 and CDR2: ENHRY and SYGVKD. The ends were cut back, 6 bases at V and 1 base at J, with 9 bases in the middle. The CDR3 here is CAIRMGGNTEAFF. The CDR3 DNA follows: TGTGCCATCAGGATGGGAGGGAACACTGAAGCTTTCTTT.

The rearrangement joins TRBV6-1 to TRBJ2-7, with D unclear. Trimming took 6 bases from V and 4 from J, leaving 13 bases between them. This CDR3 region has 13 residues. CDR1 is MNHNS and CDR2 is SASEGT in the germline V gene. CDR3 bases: TGTGCCAGCAGCTGGGTCCGTGGTTACGAGCAGTACTTC. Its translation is CASSWVRGYEQYF.